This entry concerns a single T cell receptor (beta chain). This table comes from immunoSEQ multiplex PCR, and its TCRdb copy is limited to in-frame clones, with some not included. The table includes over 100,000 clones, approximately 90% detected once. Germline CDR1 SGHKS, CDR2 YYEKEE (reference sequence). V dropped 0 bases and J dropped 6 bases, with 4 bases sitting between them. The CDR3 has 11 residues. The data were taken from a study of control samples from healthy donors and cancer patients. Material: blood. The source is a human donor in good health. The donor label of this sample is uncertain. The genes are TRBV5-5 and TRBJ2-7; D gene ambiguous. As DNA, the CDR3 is TGTGCCAGCAGCTTGGCAAGCGAGCAGTACTTC. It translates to CASSLASEQYF.